The subject of this entry is one T cell receptor beta chain. What antigen it recognizes has not been identified. One base away there is no much larger clone; base qualities are not given. The entry originates in a study of blood T cells in healthy people across ages (dated by TCRdb to the mid-2010s). Turning to the overall study: Template switching captured roughly one uniquely barcoded TCR beta cDNA molecule per two T cells in model experiments. To track age-related changes in TCR beta repertoire diversity, the study relied on deep sequencing normalized with unique cDNA molecular identifiers. The donors were divided into four age groups: young (average around 17 years), middle-aged (over 35), aged (around 59) and long-lived (roughly 88). To avoid experimental bias, donors of different ages were spread randomly across the sequencing lanes. Two additional independent replicas of 1 million unique cDNA reads from the same blood draw were analyzed for two donors (one aged 18 to 30 and one aged 80 or older).

Donors were 39 systemically healthy Caucasian individuals from Russia aged roughly 6 to 95 years. Each donor gave ten milliliters of peripheral blood, collected into EDTA-treated Vacutainer tubes. Ficoll-Paque density-gradient centrifugation was used to isolate PBMCs, with at least 7 million per sample. Total RNA, at least 6 micrograms per sample, was extracted from PBMCs with Trizol reagent. For every donor, flow cytometry on a PBMC aliquot measured the percentage of naive CD45RAhigh/CD27high T cells. Receptor libraries were prepared by 5' RACE. For sequencing, an Illumina HiSeq 2500 was employed. The second PCR ran for about 6 to 11 cycles and used a J-beta primer mix along with a sample-barcoded 5' primer. Each TCR beta cDNA molecule received a unique molecular identifier from a template-switch 5' adaptor carrying 12 random nucleotides. Each sample yielded at least 3 million CDR3-containing paired-end reads. The Mint cDNA synthesis kit, primed by a TRBC-specific oligonucleotide, was used to synthesize first-strand cDNA from all RNA. All cDNA was treated with uracil-DNA glycosylase and then went through a first 18-cycle PCR with the universal primers M1SS and BC2_uni_R. In the original analysis: Normalization of each sample was performed by random selection of 1 million high-quality reads, each carrying a distinct molecular identifier. Reads sharing molecular identifiers were discarded rather than binned into consensus sequences. MiTCR, set to a Q25 quality threshold and the strictest error-elimination algorithm, was used for CDR3 identification, clonotype clustering and error correction. Lower-bound total TCR beta diversity was estimated with a nonparametric unseen species model using Euler transformation. TCRdb redid the processing of the public reads, applying fastp at Q25 and MiXCR, and retained in-frame beta chains. When rows share a CDR3 protein, they turn into one entry using the most common DNA and genes. These V and J calls originate from TCRdb's pipeline instead of the authors' own analysis. Here the sample has about 1,400,000 distinct CDR3 sequences; 42% occur a single time. The ten largest clones represent under 8% of the sample.

Broad study findings and their caveats: Since profiling was done on bulk unsorted PBMCs, naive and antigen-experienced compartments could not be conclusively compared. A strong correlation was found between observed TCR beta diversity and the percentage of naive T cells measured by flow cytometry. Observed TCR beta diversity per million T cells fell roughly linearly with age, and a significant reduction was already apparent by age roughly 40. Estimates of total diversity from one million sequenced T cells were regarded as lower bounds and underestimates. Compared with the aged group, the long-lived group had more naive CD4+ T cells, fewer expanded clones and increased TCR diversity, suggesting age selection. The CMV infection status of donors was not known, potentially confounding age-related changes in expanded clonotypes.

The receptor was derived from a young woman in good health. The sequenced material came from blood.

The base sequence is TGTGCCAGCAGCGTAGCAGGGACGGACTATGGCTACACCTTC. The translation is CASSVAGTDYGYTF. The V and J genes are TRBV9 and TRBJ1-2, and the D gene may be TRBD1, 5 bases matching. The CDR3 runs 14 amino acids, cysteine and phenylalanine included. This entry keeps only the CDR3 DNA: 42 bases, framed from base 1. CDR1 and CDR2 are drawn from the germline V gene: SGDLS, YYNGEE. The trim is 0 bases for V and 3 bases for J, with a gap of 9 bases between the germline ends.